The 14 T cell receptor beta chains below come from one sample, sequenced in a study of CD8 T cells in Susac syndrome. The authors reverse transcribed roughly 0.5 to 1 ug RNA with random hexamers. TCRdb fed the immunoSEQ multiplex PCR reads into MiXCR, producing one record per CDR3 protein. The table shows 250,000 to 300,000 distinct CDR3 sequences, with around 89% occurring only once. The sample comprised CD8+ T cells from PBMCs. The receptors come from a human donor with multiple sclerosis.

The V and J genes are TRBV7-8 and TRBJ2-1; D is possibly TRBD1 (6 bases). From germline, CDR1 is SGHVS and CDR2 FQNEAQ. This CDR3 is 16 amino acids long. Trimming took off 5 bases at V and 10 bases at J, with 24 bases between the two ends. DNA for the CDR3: TGTGCCAGCAGCCGGGCCTACAGGGTAGGGACCAAAGAGCAGTTCTTC. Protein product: CASSRAYRVGTKEQFF.

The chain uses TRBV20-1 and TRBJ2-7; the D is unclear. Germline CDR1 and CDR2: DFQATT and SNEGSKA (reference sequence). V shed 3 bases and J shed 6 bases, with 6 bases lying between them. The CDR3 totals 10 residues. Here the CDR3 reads CSASWGEQYF. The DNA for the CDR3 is TGCAGTGCTAGTTGGGGCGAGCAGTACTTC.

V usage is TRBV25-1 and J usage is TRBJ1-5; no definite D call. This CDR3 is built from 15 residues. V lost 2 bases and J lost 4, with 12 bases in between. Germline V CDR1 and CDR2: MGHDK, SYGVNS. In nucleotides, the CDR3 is TGTGCCAGCAGTGAAGCAGGCAGTCCTAATCAGCCCCAGCATTTT. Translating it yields CASSEAGSPNQPQHF.

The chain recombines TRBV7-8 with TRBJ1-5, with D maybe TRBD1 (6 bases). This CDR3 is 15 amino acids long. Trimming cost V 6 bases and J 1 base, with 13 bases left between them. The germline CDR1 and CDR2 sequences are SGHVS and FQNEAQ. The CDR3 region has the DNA TGTGCCAGCAGTCAATGGCAGGGGAGCAATCAGCCCCAGCATTTT. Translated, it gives CASSQWQGSNQPQHF.

CDR3 in DNA: TGTGCCAGCTCACCCTACGCTAGCGGGGACAATGAGCAGTTCTTC. Its protein is CASSPYASGDNEQFF. The chain uses TRBV18 and TRBJ2-1, with 9 bases lining up with TRBD2. J gave up 5 bases and V 3 bases, and 5 bases lay outside the gene matches. In germline, CDR1 is KGHSH, CDR2 LQKENI. The CDR3 spans 15 residues. Based on the CDR3 plus reference TRBV18 and TRBJ2-1, the full variable domain is NAGVMQNPRHLVRRRGQEARLRCSPMKGHSHVYWYRQLPEEGLKFMVYLQKENIIDESGMPKERFSAEFPKEGPSILRIQQVVRGDSAAYFCASSPYASGDNEQFFGPGTRLTVL.

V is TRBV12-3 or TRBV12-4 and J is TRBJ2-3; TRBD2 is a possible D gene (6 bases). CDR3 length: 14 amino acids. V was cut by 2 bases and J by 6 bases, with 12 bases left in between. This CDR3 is CASSLKGLSDTQYF. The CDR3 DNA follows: TGTGCCAGCAGTTTAAAGGGACTTTCCGATACGCAGTATTTT.

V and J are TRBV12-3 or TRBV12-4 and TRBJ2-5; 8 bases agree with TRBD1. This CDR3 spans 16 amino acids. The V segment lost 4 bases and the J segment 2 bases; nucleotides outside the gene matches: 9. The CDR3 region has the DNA TGTGCCAGCAGTTCAGATAACAGGGGGGATCAAGAGACCCAGTACTTC. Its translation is CASSSDNRGDQETQYF.

CDR3 in amino acids: CASSLAKGGYEKLFF. CDR3 DNA: TGTGCCAGCAGCTTAGCTAAAGGAGGATATGAAAAACTGTTTTTT. This chain connects TRBV7-9 to TRBJ1-4; D gene uncertain. The length of the CDR3 is 15 residues. Trimming removed 0 bases from V and 6 bases from J, with 11 bases in between. The germline gives CDR1 SEHNR, CDR2 FQNEAQ (reference sequence).

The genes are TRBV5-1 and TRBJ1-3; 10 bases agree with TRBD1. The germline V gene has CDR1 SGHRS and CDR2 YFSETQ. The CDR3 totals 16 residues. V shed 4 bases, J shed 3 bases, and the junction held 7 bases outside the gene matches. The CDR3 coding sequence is TGCGCCAGCAGCGAGACAGGGGGCGCTTATGGAAACACCATATATTTT. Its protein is CASSETGGAYGNTIYF.

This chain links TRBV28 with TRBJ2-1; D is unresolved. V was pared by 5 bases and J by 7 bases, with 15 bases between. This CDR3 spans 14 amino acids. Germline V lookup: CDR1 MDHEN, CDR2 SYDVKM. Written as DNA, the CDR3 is TGTGCCAGCAGTCGGTCGGTCGGCTTTAATGAGCAGTTCTTC. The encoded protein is CASSRSVGFNEQFF.

The CDR3 loop is CSVGAYGDEQFF. CDR3 DNA: TGCAGCGTTGGCGCCTATGGGGATGAGCAGTTCTTC. The gene calls are TRBV29-1 and TRBJ2-1; D is uncertain. Germline loops: CDR1 SQVTM, CDR2 ANQGSEA. V shed 4 bases and J shed 8 bases, with 12 bases lying between them. This CDR3 is built from 12 residues.

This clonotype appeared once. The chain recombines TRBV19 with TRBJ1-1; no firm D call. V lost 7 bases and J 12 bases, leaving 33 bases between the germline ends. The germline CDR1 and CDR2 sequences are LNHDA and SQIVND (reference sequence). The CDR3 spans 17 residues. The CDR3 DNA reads TGTGCCAGTACCACGATAACTCCAAGTGGGCAGCTGCCAGATCCTTTCTTT. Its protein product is CASTTITPSGQLPDPFF.

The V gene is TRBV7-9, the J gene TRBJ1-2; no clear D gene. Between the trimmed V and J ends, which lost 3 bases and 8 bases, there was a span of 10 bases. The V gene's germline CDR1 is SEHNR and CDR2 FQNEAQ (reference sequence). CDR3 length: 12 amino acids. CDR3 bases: TGTGCCAGCAGCTTTTTCCAGACGGGCTACACCTTC. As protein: CASSFFQTGYTF.

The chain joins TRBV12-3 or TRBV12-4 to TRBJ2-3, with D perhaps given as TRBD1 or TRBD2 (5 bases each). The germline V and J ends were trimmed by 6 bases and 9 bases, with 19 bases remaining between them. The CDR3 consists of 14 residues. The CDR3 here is CASSAGAWRLTQYF. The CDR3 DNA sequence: TGTGCCAGCAGCGCCGGGGCCTGGAGGTTGACGCAGTATTTT.